A single sample is the source of the 17 T cell receptor beta chains below, sequenced in a study of shared clonotypes between healthy human individuals (dated by TCRdb to the early 2020s). Libraries were prepared through the immunoSEQ multiplex PCR assay. Drawn from immuneACCESS, this table holds only the in-frame rearrangements with V and J called that TCRdb kept. Clones are partly lost; checked studies trace under half to an unresolved V gene and leave the rest unexplained. The sample table contains roughly 1 million clones; only one count was recorded for around 82% of them. More than 0.5% of the sample belongs to the ten largest clones. Input material: memory CD4+ T cells from PBMCs. The label giving this sample's cell subset or site can be read as: CD45RA-negative fraction. The receptors stem from a man aged 18-30 years in good health. Some clones in this sample may be carry-over from other donors' samples.

The J gene is TRBJ1-2, the V gene TRBV5-1; D may be TRBD1 (6 bases). The V and J ends lost 4 bases and 1 base respectively, with 11 bases between them. The CDR3 runs to 14 residues. Germline V CDR1 and CDR2: SGHRS, YFSETQ. Here the CDR3 DNA reads TGCGCCAGCAGCCCGGACAGTTATAACTATGGCTACACCTTC. This encodes CASSPDSYNYGYTF.

This clone was seen more than once but under ten times. The chain uses TRBV18 and TRBJ2-7; no reliable D call. Germline CDR1 KGHSH, CDR2 LQKENI. The ends were cut back, 3 bases at V and 2 bases at J, with 14 bases in the middle. The CDR3 totals 15 residues. DNA of the CDR3: TGTGCCAGCTCACCCAGCTGGACCGAGGCCTACGAGCAGTACTTC. It yields the protein CASSPSWTEAYEQYF.

In regard to this clone: The same CDR3 arises from other DNA sequences in this sample as well. The chain carries TRBV5-1 and TRBJ2-1; TRBD2 is a possible D gene (5 bases). From germline, CDR1 is SGHRS and CDR2 YFSETQ. This CDR3 is 14 amino acids long. Trimming left V 4 bases short and J 4 bases short, with 12 bases between. CDR3 in amino acids: CASSPGSLYNEQFF. DNA for the CDR3: TGCGCCAGCAGCCCGGGGAGCTTATACAATGAGCAGTTCTTC.

Note on this clone: Other DNA variants within this sample encode the same CDR3. This chain joins TRBV28 and TRBJ1-1; D not certain. The CDR3 length is 14 residues. The V gene lost 6 bases and the J gene lost 0 bases, with 11 bases spanning the gap. Germline-derived CDR1 and CDR2 are MDHEN and SYDVKM. CDR3 sequence: CASSSIGLNTEAFF. Here the CDR3 DNA reads TGTGCCAGCAGCTCGATAGGGTTGAACACTGAAGCTTTCTTT.

Here the CDR3 DNA reads TGTGCCAGCAGCAAGGGACTAGCGGAAAAAGAGACCCAGTACTTC. As protein: CASSKGLAEKETQYF. The rearrangement links TRBV11-2 to TRBJ2-5; TRBD2 matches 11 bases. Trimming took 5 bases from V and 3 from J; bases not matched to a gene: 5. The CDR3 spans 15 residues. Looked up from germline, CDR1 is SGHAT and CDR2 is FQNNGV.

The genes are TRBV18 and TRBJ2-3, with 8 bases aligning to TRBD2. The CDR3 has 17 residues. J was trimmed by 0 bases and V by 3 bases; bases with no gene match: 8. Germline-derived CDR1 and CDR2 are KGHSH and LQKENI. DNA for the CDR3: TGTGCCAGCTCACCGTTGGTCACTAGCGGTAGCACAGATACGCAGTATTTT. This translates into CASSPLVTSGSTDTQYF.

The chain recombines TRBV5-5 with TRBJ2-5; D gene uncertain. This CDR3 has 13 amino acids. V was cut by 4 bases and J by 5 bases, with 12 bases left in between. Looked up from germline, CDR1 is SGHKS and CDR2 is YYEKEE (reference sequence). The DNA of the CDR3 is TGTGCCAGCAGCCCAGACACCTGGGAGACCCAGTACTTC. Translation gives CASSPDTWETQYF.

This clone was seen just once. Other DNA sequences in this specimen translate into the identical CDR3. J is TRBJ2-7 and V is TRBV6-6; D is possibly TRBD1 or TRBD2 (5 bases each). The CDR3 runs to 14 residues. V was trimmed by 2 bases and J by 3 bases, leaving 11 bases between them. Germline V gene sequence: CDR1 MNHNY, CDR2 SVGAGI (reference sequence). CDR3 coding DNA: TGTGCCAGCAGTTACGGTCGTGGGGGCTACGAGCAGTACTTC. Residues: CASSYGRGGYEQYF.

This clone was observed many times. V gene TRBV28 combines with J gene TRBJ1-5; D gene ambiguous. V gave up 8 bases and J gave up 6 bases, with 11 bases separating them. Germline lookup yields CDR1 MDHEN and CDR2 SYDVKM. This CDR3 is 12 amino acids long. Written as DNA, the CDR3 is TGTGCCAGCTGCGGGGTCGCTCAGCCCCAGCATTTT. Its translation is CASCGVAQPQHF.

This clone was seen only once. This sequence joins TRBV5-6 and TRBJ1-1; D perhaps matches TRBD1 (5 bases). Trimming removed 4 bases at V and 0 bases at J, with 7 bases between. The CDR3 spans 13 residues. Germline lookup yields CDR1 SGHDT and CDR2 YYEEEE. CDR3: CASSRGMNTEAFF. The CDR3 nucleotides are TGTGCCAGCAGCCGGGGGATGAACACTGAAGCTTTCTTT. Filled out from reference TRBV5-6 and TRBJ1-1, the complete variable domain reads DAGVTQSPTHLIKTRGQQVTLRCSPKSGHDTVSWYQQALGQGPQFIFQYYEEEERQRGNFPDRFSGHQFPNYSSELNVNALLLGDSALYLCASSRGMNTEAFFGQGTRLTVV.

The genes are TRBV18 and TRBJ2-7; 14 bases are a match to TRBD2. The CDR3 runs to 15 residues. CDR1 is KGHSH and CDR2 is LQKENI in the germline V gene. With 5 bases clipped from V and 0 bases from J, the junction kept 0 bases outside the gene matches. The DNA of the CDR3 is TGTGCCAGCTCAGGGACTAGCGGGAGCTCCTACGAGCAGTACTTC. Protein product: CASSGTSGSSYEQYF.

The V and J genes are TRBV6-6 and TRBJ2-1; tentative D call: TRBD2 (6 bases). The V end lost 5 bases, the J end lost 0 bases, and 11 bases lay between the germline ends. This CDR3 has 15 amino acids. Germline lookup yields CDR1 MNHNY and CDR2 SVGAGI (reference sequence). The chain's CDR3 is CASSRGASSYNEQFF. DNA of the CDR3: TGTGCCAGCAGTCGCGGGGCCAGCTCCTACAATGAGCAGTTCTTC.

This sequence joins TRBV6-1 and TRBJ2-5; D is possibly TRBD1 (6 bases). Trimming removed 8 bases from V and 7 bases from J, with 20 bases in between. Germline CDR1 is MNHNS and CDR2 is SASEGT. This CDR3 has 14 amino acids. CDR3 bases: TGTGCCAGCTCCCAAAGAGGGGGAGTGGGGACCCAGTACTTC. Amino acid sequence: CASSQRGGVGTQYF.

This chain uses TRBV4-1 with TRBJ2-1; TRBD2 matches at 14 bases. V was clipped by 2 bases and J by 6 bases; unmatched bases: 9. The CDR3 runs 18 residues. Germline V CDR1 and CDR2: MGHRA, YSYEKL. This CDR3 reads CASSQIDLGLAGVNEQFF. As DNA, the CDR3 is TGCGCCAGCAGCCAAATAGATCTGGGACTAGCGGGAGTCAATGAGCAGTTCTTC.

The chain is built from TRBV11-2 and TRBJ1-6, with D maybe TRBD1 (6 bases). Germline-derived CDR1 and CDR2 are SGHAT and FQNNGV. Deletions cut 6 bases from V and 6 bases from J, with 15 bases between. The CDR3 covers 15 residues. CDR3 coding DNA: TGTGCCAGCAGACCAGTCGGGGGCCGTAATTCACCCCTCCACTTT. Residues: CASRPVGGRNSPLHF.

V gene TRBV27 combines with J gene TRBJ1-1; weak D call: TRBD1 (6 bases). The ends were cut back, 2 bases at V and 4 bases at J, with 14 bases in the middle. The length of the CDR3 is 15 residues. In germline, CDR1 is MNHEY, CDR2 SMNVEV (reference sequence). In DNA, the CDR3 is TGTGCCAGCAGTTTAAACGGGGGCACGGGCACTGAAGCTTTCTTT. Translation gives CASSLNGGTGTEAFF.

A single count supports this clone. The CDR3 protein is CASSPSPPGVNEQFF. CDR3 DNA sequence: TGCGCCAGCAGCCCATCCCCCCCGGGAGTTAATGAGCAGTTCTTC. The chain couples TRBV5-1 to TRBJ2-1; D might be TRBD2 (6 bases). With 4 bases removed from V and 7 bases from J, the gap between germline ends came to 18 bases. The germline V gene encodes CDR1 SGHRS and CDR2 YFSETQ. The CDR3 sequence is 15 residues long.